This entry lists 11 T cell receptor beta chains sequenced from one sample in a study of shared clonotypes between healthy human individuals. TCRdb keeps only in-frame clones here, not all; method: immunoSEQ multiplex PCR. In the table there are roughly 2.1 million clones, roughly 91% of which are singletons. Naive CD8 cells lacked CD45RO, underwent positive selection for CCR7 and left out terminally differentiated effector memory CD45RA+ cells. Material for sequencing was naive CD8+ T cells from PBMCs. The receptors shown here come from a young man in good health. Some clones in this sample may be carry-over from other donors' samples.

This clone appeared once. V gene TRBV21-1 combines with J gene TRBJ2-5. TRBV21-1 is a pseudogene segment. CDR3 length equals 12 residues. The CDR3 region has the DNA TGTGCCAGCAACCATCCTCCAGAGACCCAGTACTTC. This translates into CASNHPPETQYF.

V usage is TRBV27 and J usage is TRBJ2-7; tentatively, D is TRBD2 (6 bases). Germline assignment: CDR1 MNHEY and CDR2 SMNVEV (reference sequence). This CDR3 is built from 14 residues. Trimming took 4 bases from V and 2 from J, leaving 12 bases between them. The CDR3 sequence is CASSYRDSAYEQYF. DNA of the CDR3: TGTGCCAGCAGTTACCGGGACTCTGCCTACGAGCAGTACTTC.

Worth noting for this clone: Other DNA sequences in the same sample also yield this CDR3. The J gene is TRBJ1-1, the V gene TRBV29-1; D call uncertain. V lost 4 bases and J lost 0, with 6 bases in between. Germline CDR1 reads SQVTM; CDR2 reads ANQGSEA. The CDR3 loop spans 12 amino acids. CDR3 bases: TGCAGCGTTGTGGTCCTGAACACTGAAGCTTTCTTT. It translates to CSVVVLNTEAFF.

DNA of the CDR3: TGTGCCAGCAGCGTAATAGACTACTGGCACGAGCAGTACTTC. The encoded protein is CASSVIDYWHEQYF. The chain carries TRBV9 and TRBJ2-7; D is perhaps TRBD2 (5 bases). From germline, CDR1 is SGDLS and CDR2 YYNGEE. The CDR3 is made up of 14 amino acids. Trimming removed 1 base from V and 5 bases from J, with 13 bases in between.

The chain couples TRBV30 to TRBJ1-1, with D perhaps TRBD1 (5 bases). Trimming shortened V by 0 bases and J by 1 base, and 12 bases separated the two germline ends. The CDR3 contains 15 residues. Germline V gene sequence: CDR1 GTSNPN, CDR2 SVGIG (reference sequence). CDR3 in amino acids: CAWSVGDSRNTEAFF. The CDR3 DNA reads TGTGCCTGGAGTGTGGGGGACTCAAGGAACACTGAAGCTTTCTTT.

V gene TRBV6-5 combines with J gene TRBJ1-1; D is unclear. This CDR3 spans 14 amino acids. Germline CDR1 reads MNHEY; CDR2 reads SVGAGI. Trimming stripped 6 bases from V and 4 bases from J, with 15 bases between. The CDR3 protein is CASRLWATGTEAFF. CDR3 in DNA: TGTGCCAGCAGGCTATGGGCGACGGGCACTGAAGCTTTCTTT.

The genes are TRBV27 and TRBJ2-7; possible D gene TRBD1, 6 bases. From germline, CDR1 is MNHEY and CDR2 SMNVEV (reference sequence). This CDR3 spans 15 amino acids. Trimming stripped 6 bases from V and 6 bases from J, with 21 bases between. The CDR3 loop is CASRGSGTSAGEQYF. The CDR3 DNA follows: TGTGCCAGCAGGGGCTCCGGGACATCGGCCGGCGAGCAGTACTTC.

The chain has TRBV5-1 and TRBJ2-3; TRBD2 is a possible D gene (6 bases). The CDR3 runs 15 residues. Trimming removed 1 base from V and 2 bases from J, with 11 bases in between. Germline loops: CDR1 SGHRS, CDR2 YFSETQ. The CDR3 spells CASSLRTTSTDTQYF. The CDR3 DNA reads TGCGCCAGCAGCTTGAGGACTACTTCCACAGATACGCAGTATTTT.

The rearrangement joins TRBV6-1 to TRBJ2-7, with 7 nucleotides matching TRBD2. CDR3 length equals 17 residues. With 2 bases clipped from V and 4 bases from J, the junction kept 14 bases outside the gene matches. Germline V gene data show CDR1 as MNHNS and CDR2 as SASEGT. CDR3: CASSEYSSGRAWYEQYF. CDR3 nucleotides: TGTGCCAGCAGTGAATACTCGTCGGGGAGGGCCTGGTACGAGCAGTACTTC.

Of note for this clone: Other nucleotide sequences in the sample specify the same CDR3. This rearrangement joins TRBV18 to TRBJ1-2; a possible D gene is TRBD1 (6 bases). V shed 0 bases and J shed 3 bases, with 8 bases lying between them. The V gene's germline CDR1 is KGHSH and CDR2 LQKENI. There are 14 residues in the CDR3. The CDR3 DNA reads TGTGCCAGCTCACCACCACAGGGATACTATGGCTACACCTTC. This codes for CASSPPQGYYGYTF.

Details on this clone: Other DNA sequences in the same sample also yield this CDR3. The V and J genes are TRBV14 and TRBJ1-2; D possibly corresponds to TRBD1 (5 bases). With 0 bases removed from V and 5 bases from J, the gap between germline ends came to 7 bases. This CDR3 is built from 13 residues. The germline gives CDR1 SGHDN, CDR2 FVKESK. The DNA of the CDR3 is TGTGCCAGCAGCCAAGAGGGGGGATATGGCTACACCTTC. It codes for CASSQEGGYGYTF.